This T cell receptor beta chain was found in a study of molecular identifiers for immune sequencing clone quantification. Study-level findings and limits: Whereas clones above 20 RNA copies held under 1% of naive-cell molecules, they held over 98% of effector molecules.

This CDR3 region has 18 residues. Previously described methods and listed TCR primers were employed for the bulk TCR libraries. One entry per CDR3 protein results from TCRdb running MiXCR on the PCR reads. The data contain more than 85,000 distinct CDR3 sequences, 36% of them singletons. This clonotype has only a few counts. Antigen specificity is unknown. Libraries used roughly 17,000 to 1,000,000 sorted naive CD8 T cells and 10%, 30% or 50% RNA input. Sorting defined naive CD8 T cells as CD8+CD4-CCR7+CD45RA+. The sequence derives from a human donor in good health. Some libraries in this study had Jurkat cell RNA spiked in. The sequenced sample consisted of naive CD8+ T cells from blood, with Jurkat cell RNA spiked in. Indicated subset: FACS-sorted CD8+CD4-CCR7+CD45RA+ naive T cells. This chain links TRBV12-2 with TRBJ2-7; the D segment call TRBD2 is taken from the table without a DNA check. TRBV12-2 constitutes a pseudogene. The CDR3 DNA reads as TGTGCAAGTCGCTTAGTTGTCCAGCGGGAGGGTCTTCCCTACGAGGGGTACTTC. Amino acids: CASRLVVQREGLPYEGYF.